This T cell receptor beta chain originates from a study of T cell changes during pregnancy in multiple sclerosis. Sequenced by immunoSEQ multiplex PCR; TCRdb stores in-frame clones only, minus some. The top ten clones hold 2.5% to 3% of a sample with roughly 85,000 clones, about 89% of them seen once. Germline V lookup: CDR1 SGDLS, CDR2 YYNGEE. With 4 bases clipped from V and 0 bases from J, the junction kept 6 bases outside the gene matches. This CDR3 has 16 amino acids. This clonotype originated in a female donor with multiple sclerosis, enrolled in a pregnancy study. The material sequenced was peripheral blood, taken in the first trimester of pregnancy. This chain joins TRBV9 and TRBJ2-2; 7 bases are shared with TRBD1. The CDR3: CASSPRTGANTGELFF. CDR3 sequence (DNA): TGTGCCAGCAGCCCCAGGACAGGAGCGAACACCGGGGAGCTGTTTTTT. Full variable domain (outside the CDR3, taken from reference TRBV9 and TRBJ2-2): DSGVTQTPKHLITATGQRVTLRCSPRSGDLSVYWYQQSLDQGLQFLIQYYNGEERAKGNILERFSAQQFPDLHSELNLSSLELGDSALYFCASSPRTGANTGELFFGEGSRLTVL.